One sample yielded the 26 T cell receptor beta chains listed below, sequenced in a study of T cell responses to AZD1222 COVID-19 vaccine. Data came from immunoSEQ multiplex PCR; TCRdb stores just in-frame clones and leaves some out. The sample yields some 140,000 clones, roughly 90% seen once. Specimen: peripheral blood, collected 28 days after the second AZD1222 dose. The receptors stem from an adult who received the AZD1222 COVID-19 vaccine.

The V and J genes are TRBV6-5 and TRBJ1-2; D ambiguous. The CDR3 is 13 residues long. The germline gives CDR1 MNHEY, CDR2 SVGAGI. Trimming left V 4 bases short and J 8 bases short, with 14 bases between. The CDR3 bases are TGTGCCAGCAGTTTGCATGAGGCCAGCGGCTACACCTTC. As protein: CASSLHEASGYTF.

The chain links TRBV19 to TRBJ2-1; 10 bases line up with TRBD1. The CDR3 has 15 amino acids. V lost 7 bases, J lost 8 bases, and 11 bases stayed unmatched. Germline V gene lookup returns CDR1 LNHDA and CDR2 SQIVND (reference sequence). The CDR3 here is CASMTGTGETDEQFF. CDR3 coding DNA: TGTGCCAGTATGACCGGGACAGGGGAAACGGATGAGCAGTTCTTC.

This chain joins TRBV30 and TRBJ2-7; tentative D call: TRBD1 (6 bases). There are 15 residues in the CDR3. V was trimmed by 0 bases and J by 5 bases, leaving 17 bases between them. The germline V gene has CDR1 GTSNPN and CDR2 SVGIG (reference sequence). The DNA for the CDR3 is TGTGCCTGGAGTGTACTTGGCAGGGGAACGGACGAGCAGTACTTC. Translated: CAWSVLGRGTDEQYF. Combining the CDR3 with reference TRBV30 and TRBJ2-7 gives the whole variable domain SQTIHQWPATLVQPVGSPLSLECTVEGTSNPNLYWYRQAAGRGLQLLFYSVGIGQISSEVPQNLSASRPQDRQFILSSKKLLLSDSGFYLCAWSVLGRGTDEQYFGPGTRLTVT.

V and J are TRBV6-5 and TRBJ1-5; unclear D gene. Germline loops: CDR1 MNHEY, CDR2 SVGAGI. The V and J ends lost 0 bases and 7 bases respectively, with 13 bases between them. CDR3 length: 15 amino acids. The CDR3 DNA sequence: TGTGCCAGCAGTTACTCCGTGGAGGGCGGCCAGCCCCAGCATTTT. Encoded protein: CASSYSVEGGQPQHF.

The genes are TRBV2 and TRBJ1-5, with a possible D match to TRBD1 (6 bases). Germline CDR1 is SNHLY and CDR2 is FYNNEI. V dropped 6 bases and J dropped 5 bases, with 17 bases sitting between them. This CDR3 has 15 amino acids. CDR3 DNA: TGTGCCAGCAGACGACAGGATATGGATTATCAGCCCCAGCATTTT. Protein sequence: CASRRQDMDYQPQHF. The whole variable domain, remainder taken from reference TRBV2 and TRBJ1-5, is EPEVTQTPSHQVTQMGQEVILRCVPISNHLYFYWYRQILGQKVEFLVSFYNNEISEKSEIFDDQFSVERPDGSNFTLKIRSTKLEDSAMYFCASRRQDMDYQPQHFGDGTRLSIL.

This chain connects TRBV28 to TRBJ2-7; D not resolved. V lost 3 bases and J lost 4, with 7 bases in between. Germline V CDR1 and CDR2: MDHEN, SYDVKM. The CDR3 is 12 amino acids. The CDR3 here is CASSFMEYEQYF. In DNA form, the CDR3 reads TGTGCCAGCAGTTTTATGGAATACGAGCAGTACTTC.

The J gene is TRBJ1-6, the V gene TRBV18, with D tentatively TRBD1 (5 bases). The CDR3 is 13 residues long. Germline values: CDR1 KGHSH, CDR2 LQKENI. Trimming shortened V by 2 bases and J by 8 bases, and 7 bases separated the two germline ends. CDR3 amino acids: CASSPGRDSPLHF. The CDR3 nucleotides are TGTGCCAGCTCACCAGGCAGGGATTCACCCCTCCACTTT.

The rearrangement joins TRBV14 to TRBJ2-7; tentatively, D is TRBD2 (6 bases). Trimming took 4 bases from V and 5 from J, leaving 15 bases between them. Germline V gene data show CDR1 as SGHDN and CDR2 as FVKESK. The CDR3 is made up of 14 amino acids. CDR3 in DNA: TGTGCCAGCAGCCCAGCTAGCGTGTACAACGAGCAGTACTTC. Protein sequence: CASSPASVYNEQYF.

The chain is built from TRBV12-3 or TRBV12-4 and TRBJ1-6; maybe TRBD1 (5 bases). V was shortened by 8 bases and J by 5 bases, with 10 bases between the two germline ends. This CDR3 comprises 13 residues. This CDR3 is CASVARDNSPLHF. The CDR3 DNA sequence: TGTGCCAGCGTGGCCAGGGATAATTCACCCCTCCACTTT.

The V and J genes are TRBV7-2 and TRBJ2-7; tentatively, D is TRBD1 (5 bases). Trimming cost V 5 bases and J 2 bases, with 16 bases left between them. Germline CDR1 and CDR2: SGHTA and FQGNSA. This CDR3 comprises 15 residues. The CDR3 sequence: CASSPLGTGTYEQYF. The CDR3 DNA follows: TGTGCCAGCAGCCCATTAGGTACAGGCACCTACGAGCAGTACTTC.

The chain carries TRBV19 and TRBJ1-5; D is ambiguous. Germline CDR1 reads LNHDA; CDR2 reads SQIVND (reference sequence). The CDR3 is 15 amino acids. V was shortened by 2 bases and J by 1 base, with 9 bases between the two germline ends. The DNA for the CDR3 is TGTGCCAGTAGTATATGGGGTGAGAGCAATCAGCCCCAGCATTTT. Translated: CASSIWGESNQPQHF.

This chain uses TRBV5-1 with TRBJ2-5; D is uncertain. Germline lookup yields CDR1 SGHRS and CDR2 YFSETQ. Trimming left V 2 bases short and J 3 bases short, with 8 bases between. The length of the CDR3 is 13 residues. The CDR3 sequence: CASSFTYEETQYF. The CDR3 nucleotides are TGCGCCAGCAGCTTCACCTACGAAGAGACCCAGTACTTC.

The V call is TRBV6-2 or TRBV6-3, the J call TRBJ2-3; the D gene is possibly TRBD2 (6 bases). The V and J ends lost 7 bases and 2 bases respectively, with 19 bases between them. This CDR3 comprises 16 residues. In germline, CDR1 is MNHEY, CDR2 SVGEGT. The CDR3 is CASTPIGDFTTDTQYF. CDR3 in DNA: TGTGCCAGCACCCCTATAGGGGACTTCACCACAGATACGCAGTATTTT.

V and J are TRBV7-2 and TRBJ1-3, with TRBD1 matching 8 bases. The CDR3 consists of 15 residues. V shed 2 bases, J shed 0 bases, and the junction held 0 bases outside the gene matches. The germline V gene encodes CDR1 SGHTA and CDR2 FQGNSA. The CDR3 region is CASSLTGGSGNTIYF. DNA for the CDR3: TGTGCCAGCAGCTTAACAGGGGGCTCTGGAAACACCATATATTTT.

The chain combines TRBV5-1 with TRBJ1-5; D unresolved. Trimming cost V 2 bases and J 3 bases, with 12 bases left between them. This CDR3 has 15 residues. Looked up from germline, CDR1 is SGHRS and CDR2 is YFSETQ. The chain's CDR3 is CASSFNGENNQPQHF. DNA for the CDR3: TGCGCCAGCAGCTTCAATGGGGAGAACAATCAGCCCCAGCATTTT.

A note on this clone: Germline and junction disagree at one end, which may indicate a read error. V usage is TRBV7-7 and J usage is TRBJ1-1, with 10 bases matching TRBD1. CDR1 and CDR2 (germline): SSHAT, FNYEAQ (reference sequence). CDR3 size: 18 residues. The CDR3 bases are TGTGCTAGCAGCCCTTTACTAGACAGGGGGCAACCGTACACTGAAGCTTTCTTT. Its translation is CASSPLLDRGQPYTEAFF. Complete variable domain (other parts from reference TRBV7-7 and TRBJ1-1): GAGVSQSPRYKVTKRGQDVTLRCDPISSHATLYWYQQALGQGPEFLTYFNYEAQPDKSGLPSDRFSAERPEGSISTLTIQRTEQRDSAMYRCASSPLLDRGQPYTEAFFGQGTRLTVV.

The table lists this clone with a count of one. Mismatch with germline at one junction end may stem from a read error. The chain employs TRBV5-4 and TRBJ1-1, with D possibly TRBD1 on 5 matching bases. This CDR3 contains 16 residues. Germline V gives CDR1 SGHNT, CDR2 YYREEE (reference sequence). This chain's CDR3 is CASSLSAPGLGTEVFF. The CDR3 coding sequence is TGTGCCAGCAGCTTGAGTGCGCCAGGGTTGGGCACTGAAGTTTTCTTT. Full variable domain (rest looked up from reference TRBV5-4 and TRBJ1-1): ETGVTQSPTHLIKTRGQQVTLRCSSQSGHNTVSWYQQALGQGPQFIFQYYREEENGRGNFPPRFSGLQFPNYSSELNVNALELDDSALYLCASSLSAPGLGTEVFFGQGTRLTVV.

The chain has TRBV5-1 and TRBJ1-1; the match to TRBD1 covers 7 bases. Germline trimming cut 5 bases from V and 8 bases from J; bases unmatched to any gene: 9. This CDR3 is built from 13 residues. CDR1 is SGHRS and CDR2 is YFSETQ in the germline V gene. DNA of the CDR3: TGCGCCAGCAGTACTTGGGACAGCTCAGAAGCTTTCTTT. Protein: CASSTWDSSEAFF.

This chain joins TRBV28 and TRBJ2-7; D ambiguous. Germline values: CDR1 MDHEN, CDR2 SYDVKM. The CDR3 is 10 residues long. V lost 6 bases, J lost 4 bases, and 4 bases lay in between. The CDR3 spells CASSRYEQYF. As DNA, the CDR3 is TGTGCCAGCAGCCGGTACGAGCAGTACTTC.

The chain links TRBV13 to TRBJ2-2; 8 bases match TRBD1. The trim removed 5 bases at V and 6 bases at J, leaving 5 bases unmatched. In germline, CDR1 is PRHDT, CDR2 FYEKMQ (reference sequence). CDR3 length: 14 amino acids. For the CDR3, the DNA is TGTGCCAGCAGCCAACGGACAGGGTCCGGGGAGCTGTTTTTT. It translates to CASSQRTGSGELFF.

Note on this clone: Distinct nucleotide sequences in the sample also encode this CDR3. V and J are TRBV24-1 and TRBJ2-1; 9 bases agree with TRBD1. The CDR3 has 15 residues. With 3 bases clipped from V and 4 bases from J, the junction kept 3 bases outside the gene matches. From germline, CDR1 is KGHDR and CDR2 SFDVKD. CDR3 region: CATSDPGQGYNEQFF. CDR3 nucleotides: TGTGCCACCAGTGATCCGGGACAGGGTTACAATGAGCAGTTCTTC.

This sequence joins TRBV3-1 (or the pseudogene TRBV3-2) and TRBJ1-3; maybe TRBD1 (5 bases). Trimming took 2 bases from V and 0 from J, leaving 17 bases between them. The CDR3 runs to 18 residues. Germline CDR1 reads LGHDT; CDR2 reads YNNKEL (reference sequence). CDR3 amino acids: CASSQSLGTASSGNTIYF. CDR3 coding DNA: TGTGCCAGCAGCCAAAGTCTCGGGACTGCGAGCTCTGGAAACACCATATATTTT.

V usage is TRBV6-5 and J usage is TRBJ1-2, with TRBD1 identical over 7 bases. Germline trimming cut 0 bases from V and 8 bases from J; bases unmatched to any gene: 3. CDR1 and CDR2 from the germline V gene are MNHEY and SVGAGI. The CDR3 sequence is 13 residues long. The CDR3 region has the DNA TGTGCCAGCAGTTACTCGACAGGGCGCGGCTACACCTTC. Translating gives CASSYSTGRGYTF.

CDR3 nucleotide sequence: TGTGCCAGCAGCCAAGAAGGAGGGCGGCCCCAGCATTTT. It codes for CASSQEGGRPQHF. The chain links TRBV4-2 to TRBJ1-5, with unresolved D. The CDR3 is 13 amino acids. Germline CDR1 LGHNA, CDR2 YNFKEQ. V gave up 0 bases and J gave up 9 bases, with 9 bases separating them.

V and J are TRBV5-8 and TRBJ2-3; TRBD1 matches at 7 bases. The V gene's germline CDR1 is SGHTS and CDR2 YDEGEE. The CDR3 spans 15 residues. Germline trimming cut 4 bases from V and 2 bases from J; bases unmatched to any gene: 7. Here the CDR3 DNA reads TGTGCCAGCAGCCCCCACAGGGGACCCACAGATACGCAGTATTTT. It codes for CASSPHRGPTDTQYF.

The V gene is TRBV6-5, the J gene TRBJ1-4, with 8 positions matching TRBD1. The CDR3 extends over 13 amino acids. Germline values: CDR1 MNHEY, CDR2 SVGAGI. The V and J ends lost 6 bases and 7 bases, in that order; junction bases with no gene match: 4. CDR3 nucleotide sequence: TGTGCCAGCAGGGGACAGGAGAGTGAAAAACTGTTTTTT. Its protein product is CASRGQESEKLFF.